These 26 T cell receptor beta chains were all obtained from the same sample, sequenced in a study of CD8 T cells in ankylosing spondylitis. These receptors have no identified antigens. The study's findings and limits: A TCR beta motif of under 10 highly homologous variants appeared characteristic of ankylosing spondylitis blood.

MiXCR, run by TCRdb on the 5' RACE reads, gives a single entry per CDR3 protein. Among 100,000 or so distinct CDR3 sequences listed, roughly 8.8% were seen once. Sequencing was carried out using blood, either unsorted or a sorted T cell fraction (not recorded which). All receptors derive from a male donor with ankylosing spondylitis.

In this sample, this clonotype turned up a few times. The chain joins TRBV12-3 or TRBV12-4 to TRBJ2-1; D remains unclear. CDR3 size: 14 residues. Trimming left V 3 bases short and J 1 base short, with 7 bases between. For the CDR3, the DNA is TGTGCCAGCAGTTTGACTCCTTCCTACAATGAGCAGTTCTTC. The encoded protein is CASSLTPSYNEQFF.

The table lists this clonotype with a few counts. The CDR3 region is CASSLWQNEAFF. The CDR3 DNA is TGTGCCAGCAGTTTGTGGCAGAATGAAGCTTTCTTT. This chain links TRBV12-3 or TRBV12-4 with TRBJ1-1, with D uncertain. There are 12 residues in the CDR3. V was trimmed by 3 bases and J by 7 bases, leaving 9 bases between them.

This clonotype has at least ten counts. This chain links TRBV15 with TRBJ1-2; the match to TRBD1 covers 8 bases. Germline CDR1 and CDR2: LNHNV and YYDKDF (reference sequence). CDR3 length: 15 residues. V gave up 4 bases and J gave up 3 bases; unmatched junction bases: 7. The CDR3 coding sequence is TGTGCCACCAGCAACCTGGACAGGGTCGACTATGGCTACACCTTC. Protein product: CATSNLDRVDYGYTF. Filled out from reference TRBV15 and TRBJ1-2, the complete variable domain reads DAMVIQNPRYQVTQFGKPVTLSCSQTLNHNVMYWYQQKSSQAPKLLFHYYDKDFNNEADTPDNFQSRRPNTSFCFLDIRSPGLGDTAMYLCATSNLDRVDYGYTFGSGTRLTVV.

The chain carries TRBV2 and TRBJ2-7; a possible D gene is TRBD2 (6 bases). The CDR3 is 14 residues long. With 1 base removed from V and 6 bases from J, the gap between germline ends came to 13 bases. Germline CDR1 SNHLY, CDR2 FYNNEI. CDR3 protein: CASSEGDFSLEQYV. DNA of the CDR3: TGTGCCAGCAGTGAAGGGGACTTCTCTCTCGAGCAGTACGTC.

The V and J genes are TRBV30 and TRBJ1-1, with 7 bases fitting TRBD1. CDR3 length equals 12 residues. Losses at the gene ends were 8 bases for V and 6 bases for J; bases not matched to a gene: 9. From germline, CDR1 is GTSNPN and CDR2 SVGIG (reference sequence). CDR3 protein: CALQGRGAEAFF. For the CDR3, the DNA is TGTGCCCTACAGGGGCGAGGGGCTGAAGCTTTCTTT.

This clonotype came up many times. This rearrangement joins TRBV12-3 or TRBV12-4 to TRBJ2-1, with D possibly being TRBD1 or TRBD2 (6 bases each). Trimming left V 7 bases short and J 12 bases short, with 25 bases between. The CDR3 length is 15 residues. CDR3 nucleotide sequence: TGTGCCAGCACCGGGGGATGGGCAGGGGACCATGGGCAGTTCTTC. Translated: CASTGGWAGDHGQFF.

The rearrangement joins TRBV27 to TRBJ2-1, with D possibly TRBD2 on 5 matching bases. Germline-derived CDR1 and CDR2 are MNHEY and SMNVEV (reference sequence). Between the trimmed V and J ends, which lost 5 bases and 3 bases, there was a span of 11 bases. The CDR3 consists of 14 residues. The CDR3 spells CASSIGVGYNEQFF. The CDR3, as DNA: TGTGCCAGCAGTATCGGGGTAGGCTACAATGAGCAGTTCTTC.

DNA of the CDR3: TGTGCCAGCAGTCGACTTAGCGGGAGTTCCTACGAGCAGTACGTC. Protein sequence: CASSRLSGSSYEQYV. V is TRBV28 and J is TRBJ2-7; 9 bases are a match to TRBD2. The CDR3 runs to 15 residues. With 5 bases clipped from V and 1 base from J, the junction kept 6 bases outside the gene matches. From germline, CDR1 is MDHEN and CDR2 SYDVKM.

In its sample, this clonotype was seen many times. The chain has TRBV2 and TRBJ2-7, with D perhaps matching TRBD1 (6 bases). Germline V gives CDR1 SNHLY, CDR2 FYNNEI. The V end lost 1 base, the J end lost 2 bases, and 12 bases lay between the germline ends. The CDR3 has 15 amino acids. The CDR3 loop is CASSEDRDYTYEQYF. DNA for the CDR3: TGTGCCAGCAGTGAAGACAGGGATTACACCTACGAGCAGTACTTC. Combining the CDR3 with reference TRBV2 and TRBJ2-7 gives the whole variable domain EPEVTQTPSHQVTQMGQEVILRCVPISNHLYFYWYRQILGQKVEFLVSFYNNEISEKSEIFDDQFSVERPDGSNFTLKIRSTKLEDSAMYFCASSEDRDYTYEQYFGPGTRLTVT.

This clonotype was counted ten times or more. V usage is TRBV12-3 or TRBV12-4 and J usage is TRBJ2-7; no clear D. The CDR3 length is 13 residues. Trimming pared 6 bases from V and 2 bases from J, leaving 11 bases between. CDR3 coding DNA: TGTGCCAGCAGCCTGGGCCGGACCTACGAGCAGTACTTC. This codes for CASSLGRTYEQYF.

In its sample, this clonotype was seen many times. This chain uses TRBV3-1 with TRBJ2-1; D not certain. The V gene's germline CDR1 is LGHDT and CDR2 YNNKEL (reference sequence). Trimming removed 0 bases from V and 6 bases from J, with 15 bases in between. This CDR3 is 16 amino acids long. CDR3 sequence reads: CASSQDWADGFNEQFF. The CDR3 DNA reads TGTGCCAGCAGCCAAGATTGGGCAGATGGGTTCAATGAGCAGTTCTTC.

This clonotype came up many times. The chain recombines TRBV20-1 with TRBJ1-5; 9 bases fit TRBD1. The CDR3 is made up of 13 amino acids. Per germline, CDR1 DFQATT and CDR2 SNEGSKA (reference sequence). Trimming took 6 bases from V and 6 from J; bases not matched to a gene: 6. The DNA for the CDR3 is TGCAGTGCGCGACAGGGGGAGAGTCAGCCCCAGCATTTT. As protein: CSARQGESQPQHF.

This clonotype was picked up a small number of times. V usage is TRBV27 and J usage is TRBJ2-1; 7 nucleotides agree with TRBD2. The CDR3 sequence is 14 residues long. From germline, CDR1 is MNHEY and CDR2 SMNVEV (reference sequence). Unmatched junction bases numbered 9, after V lost 3 bases and J lost 10 bases. CDR3 nucleotide sequence: TGTGCCAGCAGTTTCGGTTGGGGGGGTAGGGAGCAGTTCTTC. Amino acids: CASSFGWGGREQFF.

This clonotype was seen at least ten times. J is TRBJ2-1 and V is TRBV20-1; TRBD2 matches at 14 bases. This CDR3 is built from 18 residues. Germline-derived CDR1 and CDR2 are DFQATT and SNEGSKA (reference sequence). V was clipped by 3 bases and J by 4 bases; unmatched bases: 11. The CDR3 DNA reads as TGCAGTGCTAGTCGGGAGGGACTAGCGGGAGAAGAGTACAATGAGCAGTTCTTC. Its protein is CSASREGLAGEEYNEQFF.

In this sample, this clonotype turned up a few times. This rearrangement joins TRBV6-2 or TRBV6-3 to TRBJ2-1; D may be TRBD1 or TRBD2 (6 bases each). V lost 0 bases and J 15 bases, leaving 18 bases between the germline ends. Looked up from germline, CDR1 is MNHEY and CDR2 is SVGEGT. The CDR3 has 14 residues. CDR3 in DNA: TGTGCCAGCAGTTACTCCTTGGGGGGCGGGCCGGCGTTCTTC. It encodes CASSYSLGGGPAFF.

At least ten counts were recorded for this clonotype. The CDR3 sequence is CSARGREDKLQDEQFF. CDR3 sequence (DNA): TGCAGTGCTAGGGGGAGAGAGGACAAACTACAGGATGAGCAGTTCTTC. The V and J genes are TRBV20-1 and TRBJ2-1, with D perhaps given as TRBD1 or TRBD2 (5 bases each). CDR1 and CDR2 from the germline V gene are DFQATT and SNEGSKA (reference sequence). The ends were cut back, 3 bases at V and 8 bases at J, with 23 bases in the middle. This CDR3 region has 16 residues.

This clonotype was found many times. The chain is built from TRBV3-1 and TRBJ2-1; D not certain. Germline loops: CDR1 LGHDT, CDR2 YNNKEL (reference sequence). Between the trimmed V and J ends, which lost 5 bases and 8 bases, there was a span of 13 bases. The length of the CDR3 is 13 residues. CDR3 nucleotides: TGTGCCAGCAGCAGCTCCGAGGAAGATGAGCAGTTCTTC. Its translation is CASSSSEEDEQFF.

This clonotype came up many times. The chain carries TRBV4-1 and TRBJ2-1; no definite D call. The germline gives CDR1 MGHRA, CDR2 YSYEKL. V shed 3 bases and J shed 6 bases, with 12 bases lying between them. There are 14 residues in the CDR3. The CDR3 here is CASSQVFPGNEQFF. The CDR3 DNA is TGCGCCAGCAGCCAGGTTTTCCCCGGCAATGAGCAGTTCTTC.

The rearrangement joins TRBV7-2 to TRBJ2-3; D call uncertain. Germline CDR1 and CDR2: SGHTA and FQGNSA. The CDR3 has 19 amino acids. The V gene lost 1 base and the J gene lost 6 bases, with 26 bases spanning the gap. The CDR3 reads CASSLVLGQRGLTLDTQYF. The DNA of the CDR3 is TGTGCCAGCAGCTTAGTGCTCGGGCAGCGCGGCCTTACTTTGGATACGCAGTATTTT. The variable domain in full, with the rest retrieved from reference TRBV7-2 and TRBJ2-3, is GAGVSQSPSNKVTEKGKDVELRCDPISGHTALYWYRQSLGQGLEFLIYFQGNSAPDKSGLPSDRFSAERTGGSVSTLTIQRTQQEDSAVYLCASSLVLGQRGLTLDTQYFGPGTRLTVL.

The sample holds a few counts of this clonotype. Written as DNA, the CDR3 is TGTGCCAGTAGTATCGACAGCCAGAACACTGAAGCTTTCTTT. Protein: CASSIDSQNTEAFF. The V gene is TRBV19, the J gene TRBJ1-1; D is possibly TRBD1 (5 bases). The CDR3 has 14 amino acids. In germline, CDR1 is LNHDA, CDR2 SQIVND (reference sequence). The V gene lost 3 bases and the J gene lost 1 base, with 9 bases spanning the gap.

This clonotype was picked up many times. The CDR3 nucleotides read TGTGCCAGCAGGAGGGAGGGGCAGGCGACAGATACGCAGTATTTT. Protein product: CASRREGQATDTQYF. V usage is TRBV7-9 and J usage is TRBJ2-3; TRBD2 agrees at 7 bases. The V gene's germline CDR1 is SEHNR and CDR2 FQNEAQ (reference sequence). Trimming took 6 bases from V and 3 from J; bases not matched to a gene: 9. The CDR3 is 15 residues long.

The chain uses TRBV19 and TRBJ1-2; 9 bases line up with TRBD1. Per the germline V gene, CDR1 is LNHDA and CDR2 is SQIVND (reference sequence). V shed 6 bases, J shed 7 bases, and the junction held 12 bases outside the gene matches. The CDR3 has 15 amino acids. CDR3 nucleotides: TGTGCCAGTAGCCATCCCGGGACAGGGTTGAGTGGCTACACCTTC. Translated: CASSHPGTGLSGYTF. The variable domain in full, completed from reference TRBV19 and TRBJ1-2, reads DGGITQSPKYLFRKEGQNVTLSCEQNLNHDAMYWYRQDPGQGLRLIYYSQIVNDFQKGDIAEGYSVSREKKESFPLTVTSAQKNPTAFYLCASSHPGTGLSGYTFGSGTRLTVV.

This clonotype was recorded many times. The chain couples TRBV24-1 to TRBJ2-3; D possibly uses TRBD1 or TRBD2 (5 bases each). CDR1 is KGHDR, CDR2 SFDVKD, per germline. The CDR3 totals 16 residues. Trimming removed 6 bases from V and 2 bases from J, with 17 bases in between. CDR3 residues: CATSPGTEQNTDTQYF. The DNA of the CDR3 is TGTGCCACCAGTCCCGGGACGGAACAGAACACAGATACGCAGTATTTT.

This clonotype was seen a single time. The genes are TRBV19 and TRBJ1-1, with unresolved D. The CDR3 runs 17 residues. Germline V gives CDR1 LNHDA, CDR2 SQIVND (reference sequence). V was pared by 11 bases and J by 2 bases, with 27 bases between. Here the CDR3 DNA reads TGTGCCTCTGGGAAGGAGCCGGACGGCGACTTAAACACTGAAGCTTTCTTT. Translation gives CASGKEPDGDLNTEAFF.

This clonotype was counted many times. This chain links TRBV27 with TRBJ1-4; no definite D call. V lost 8 bases and J lost 8, with 21 bases in between. This CDR3 contains 15 residues. CDR1 is MNHEY, CDR2 SMNVEV, per germline (reference sequence). The CDR3 DNA sequence: TGTGCCAGCCTGCTAGTTGTCGGATATGGGGAAAAACTGTTTTTT. Translating it yields CASLLVVGYGEKLFF.

In this sample, this clonotype turned up many times. The V and J genes are TRBV5-1 and TRBJ2-3; a weak D match, TRBD2 (5 bases). This CDR3 is 14 amino acids long. CDR1 and CDR2 (germline): SGHRS, YFSETQ. The V end lost 7 bases, the J end lost 3 bases, and 15 bases lay between the germline ends. The CDR3 region has the DNA TGCGCCAGCCGGGAAGCAGCGGCAACAGATACGCAGTATTTT. It is translated as CASREAAATDTQYF.